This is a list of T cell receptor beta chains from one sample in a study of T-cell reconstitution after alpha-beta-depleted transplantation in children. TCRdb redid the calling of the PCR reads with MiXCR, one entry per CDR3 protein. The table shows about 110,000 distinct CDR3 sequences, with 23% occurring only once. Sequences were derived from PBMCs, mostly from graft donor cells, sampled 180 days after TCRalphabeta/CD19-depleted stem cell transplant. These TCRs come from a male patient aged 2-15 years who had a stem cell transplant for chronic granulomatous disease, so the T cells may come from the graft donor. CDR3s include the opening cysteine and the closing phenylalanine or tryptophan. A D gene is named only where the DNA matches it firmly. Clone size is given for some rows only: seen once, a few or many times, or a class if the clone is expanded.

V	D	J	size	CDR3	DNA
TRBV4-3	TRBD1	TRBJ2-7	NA	CASSQETGRWGEQYF	TGCGCCAGCAGCCAAGAGACAGGGAGATGGGGCGAGCAGTACTTC
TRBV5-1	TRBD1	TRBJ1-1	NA	CASSWGWDRDTEAFF	TGCGCCAGCAGCTGGGGATGGGACAGGGACACTGAAGCTTTCTTT
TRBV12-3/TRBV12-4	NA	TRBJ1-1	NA	CASSFSLPPEAFF	TGTGCCAGCAGTTTTAGTCTGCCACCTGAAGCTTTCTTT
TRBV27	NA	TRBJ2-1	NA	CASSLGTGSYNEQFF	TGTGCCAGCAGTCTTGGGACTGGGTCCTACAATGAGCAGTTCTTC
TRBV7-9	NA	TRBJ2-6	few	CASSGSGGANVLTF	TGTGCCAGCTCTGGGTCGGGAGGGGCCAACGTCCTGACTTTC
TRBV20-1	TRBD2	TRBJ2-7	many	CSAWGLAEGNSYEQYF	TGCAGTGCTTGGGGACTAGCGGAAGGTAACTCCTACGAGCAGTACTTC
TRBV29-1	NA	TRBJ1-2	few	CSVAGVLGYTF	TGCAGCGTGGCCGGGGTGCTGGGCTACACCTTC
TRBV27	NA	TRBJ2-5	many	CASARSGLQETQYF	TGTGCCAGCGCACGGTCGGGCCTTCAAGAGACCCAGTACTTC
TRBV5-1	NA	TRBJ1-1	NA	CASSLGPGPPLGTEAFF	TGCGCCAGCAGCTTGGGTCCGGGACCCCCGTTAGGCACTGAAGCTTTCTTT
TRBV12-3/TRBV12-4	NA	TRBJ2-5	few	CASSFWGRQETQYF	TGTGCCAGCAGTTTCTGGGGGCGCCAAGAGACCCAGTACTTC
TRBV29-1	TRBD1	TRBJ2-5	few	CSVLRQGAKETQYF	TGCAGCGTCCTAAGACAGGGGGCGAAGGAGACCCAGTACTTC
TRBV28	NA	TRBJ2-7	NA	CASSLWGHYEQYF	TGTGCCAGCAGTTTATGGGGTCACTACGAGCAGTACTTC
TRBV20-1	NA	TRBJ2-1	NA	CSARKGRIYNEQFF	TGCAGTGCCAGGAAGGGCCGTATCTACAATGAGCAGTTCTTC
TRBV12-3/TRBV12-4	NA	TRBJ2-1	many	CASSLYGGPNYNEQFF	TGTGCCAGCAGTTTATACGGCGGGCCCAATTACAATGAGCAGTTCTTC
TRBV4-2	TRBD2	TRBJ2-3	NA	CASSQDGYAGEVLDTQYF	TGTGCCAGCAGCCAAGATGGTTATGCGGGAGAGGTTCTAGATACGCAGTATTTT
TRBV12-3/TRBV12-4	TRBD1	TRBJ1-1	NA	CASSSGQGFLNTEAFF	TGTGCCAGCAGTTCAGGACAGGGGTTCTTGAACACTGAAGCTTTCTTT
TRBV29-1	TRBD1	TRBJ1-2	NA	CSTEDRVGGYTF	TGCAGCACAGAGGACAGGGTCGGAGGCTACACCTTC
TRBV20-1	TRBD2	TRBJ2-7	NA	CSARASTSGSHEQYF	TGCAGTGCTAGAGCCTCGACTAGCGGGAGCCACGAGCAGTACTTC
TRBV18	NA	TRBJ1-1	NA	CASSPLLKDEAFF	TGTGCCAGCTCACCCCTACTAAAGGACGAAGCTTTCTTT
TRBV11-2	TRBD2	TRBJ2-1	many	CASSRGGSNEQFF	TGTGCCAGCAGTCGCGGGGGAAGTAATGAGCAGTTCTTC
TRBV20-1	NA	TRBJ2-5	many	CSAIQTGGTQYF	TGCAGTGCTATCCAGACCGGAGGGACCCAGTACTTC
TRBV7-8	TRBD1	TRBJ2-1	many	CASSSPGQGSFEEQFF	TGTGCCAGCAGTTCCCCCGGACAGGGCTCCTTCGAAGAGCAGTTCTTC
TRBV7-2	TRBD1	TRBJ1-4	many	CASSKTGGGSEKLFF	TGTGCCAGCAGCAAGACAGGGGGGGGAAGTGAAAAACTGTTTTTT
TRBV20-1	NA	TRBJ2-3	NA	CSAREVTDTQYF	TGCAGTGCTAGAGAGGTCACAGATACGCAGTATTTT
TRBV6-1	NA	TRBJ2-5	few	CASRLASLGMETQYF	TGTGCCAGCAGGTTGGCTTCCCTTGGCATGGAGACCCAGTACTTC
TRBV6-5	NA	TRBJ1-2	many	CASSYSDIYGYTF	TGTGCCAGCAGTTACAGTGATATCTATGGCTACACCTTC
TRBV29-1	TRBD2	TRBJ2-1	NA	CSVEDRTSGHNEQFF	TGCAGCGTTGAAGACCGGACTAGCGGTCATAATGAGCAGTTCTTC
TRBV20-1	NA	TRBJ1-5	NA	CSGGGNSNQPQHF	TGCAGCGGCGGAGGGAATAGCAATCAGCCCCAGCATTTT
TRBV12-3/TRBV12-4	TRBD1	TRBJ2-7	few	CASSLGTGFSEQYF	TGTGCCAGCAGCCTCGGGACAGGATTCTCCGAGCAGTACTTC
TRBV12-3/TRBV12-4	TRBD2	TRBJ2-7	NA	CASTSSGSTYEQYF	TGTGCCAGCACCTCAAGCGGGAGTACCTACGAGCAGTACTTT
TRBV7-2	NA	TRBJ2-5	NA	CASSLKSHGETQYF	TGTGCCAGCAGCTTAAAGTCCCACGGAGAGACCCAGTACTTC
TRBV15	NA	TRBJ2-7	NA	CATSSKEGYEQYF	TGTGCCACCAGCTCCAAGGAGGGATACGAGCAGTACTTC
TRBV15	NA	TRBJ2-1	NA	CATSSGSGANEQFF	TGTGCCACCAGCAGCGGGAGTGGGGCCAATGAGCAGTTCTTC
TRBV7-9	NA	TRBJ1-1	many	CASSLRTANTEAFF	TGTGCCAGCAGCTTAAGGACAGCGAACACTGAAGCTTTCTTT
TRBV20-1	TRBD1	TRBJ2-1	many	CSAGQVLLYNEQFF	TGCAGTGCTGGACAGGTTCTCCTTTACAATGAGCAGTTCTTC
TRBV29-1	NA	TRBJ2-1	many	CSVSTADNTNEQFF	TGCAGCGTTTCTACGGCAGACAATACTAATGAGCAGTTCTTC
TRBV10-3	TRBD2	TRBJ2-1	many	CAIKLAGTYNEQFF	TGTGCCATCAAGTTAGCGGGGACCTACAATGAGCAGTTCTTC
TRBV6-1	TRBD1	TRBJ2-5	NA	CASRADRSSLETQYF	TGTGCCAGCAGGGCGGACAGGTCGTCCTTAGAGACCCAGTACTTC
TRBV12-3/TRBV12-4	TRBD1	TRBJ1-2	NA	CASSSGQGRGVYGYTF	TGTGCCAGCAGTTCAGGACAGGGACGGGGGGTGTATGGCTACACCTTC
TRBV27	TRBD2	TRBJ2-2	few	CASSLIDGTTLTGELFF	TGTGCCAGCAGTTTAATCGACGGGACTACTCTCACCGGGGAGCTGTTTTTT